These 9 T cell receptor beta chains were all obtained from the same sample, sequenced in a study of cytomegalovirus exposure and HLA in healthy donors. 60 Vbeta and 13 Jbeta primers were used in PCR. Libraries were prepared by immunoSEQ multiplex PCR; TCRdb keeps only in-frame clonotypes and omits some of them. The repertoire includes 200,000 or so clones, around 81% of them detected once, and approximately 2% sits in the top ten. The sequenced material came from PBMCs. These receptors were collected from a woman younger than 30 in good health and CMV-seropositive.

The chain combines TRBV5-8 with TRBJ1-2, with unresolved D. The CDR3 sequence is 15 residues long. Germline CDR1 is SGHTS and CDR2 is YDEGEE. Trimming removed 4 bases at V and 0 bases at J, with 13 bases between. The CDR3 DNA is TGTGCCAGCAGCCCATTTTACAGTACTAACTATGGCTACACCTTC. Its translation is CASSPFYSTNYGYTF.

V gene TRBV7-6 combines with J gene TRBJ2-3, with a tentative D call TRBD1 (6 bases). Germline V gene data show CDR1 as SGHVS and CDR2 as FNYEAQ. The ends were cut back, 5 bases at V and 1 base at J, with 16 bases in the middle. CDR3 length equals 16 residues. CDR3 bases: TGTGCCAGCAGCCTGAACAGGGTAGACGGCACAGATACGCAGTATTTT. It yields the protein CASSLNRVDGTDTQYF.

The chain carries TRBV19 and TRBJ1-1, with 10 bases that match TRBD1. With V trimmed by 3 bases and J by 11 bases, 9 bases remained unmatched. Germline V lookup: CDR1 LNHDA, CDR2 SQIVND (reference sequence). The CDR3 has 14 residues. The CDR3: CASSIVVTGGEAFF. CDR3 coding DNA: TGTGCCAGTAGTATTGTGGTGACAGGGGGCGAGGCTTTCTTT.

This clone was seen a few times. The J gene is TRBJ1-6, the V gene TRBV4-3, with D perhaps matching TRBD1 (6 bases). The germline gives CDR1 LGHNA, CDR2 YSLEER. The CDR3 totals 17 residues. V lost 4 bases and J lost 4, with 17 bases in between. Here the CDR3 DNA reads TGCGCCAGCAGCCCAGGAGCGAGGGGGTCGTATAATTCACCCCTCCACTTT. Translating gives CASSPGARGSYNSPLHF.

With regard to this clone: One end of the junction is discordant with germline, which a read error may explain. The chain combines TRBV7-8 with TRBJ2-2; TRBD2 agrees at 7 bases. The CDR3 has 15 residues. Per germline, CDR1 SGHVS and CDR2 FQNEAQ. The CDR3 spells CASSLFGREGAGESF. CDR3 nucleotides: TGTGCCAGCAGCTTATTCGGTAGGGAGGGAGCTGGCGAATCTTTT.

The chain uses TRBV6-5 and TRBJ2-1, with D possibly TRBD2 on 5 matching bases. This CDR3 spans 13 amino acids. V was cut by 7 bases and J by 3 bases, with 10 bases left in between. Germline CDR1 reads MNHEY; CDR2 reads SVGAGI. The CDR3 loop is CASTTTSYNEQFF. CDR3 sequence (DNA): TGTGCCAGCACCACCACTAGCTACAATGAGCAGTTCTTC.

This rearrangement joins TRBV18 to TRBJ1-1, with 11 bases fitting TRBD1. The junction had 10 bases not matched to a gene; V was cut back by 2 bases and J by 5 bases. Germline CDR1 is KGHSH and CDR2 is LQKENI. This CDR3 spans 17 amino acids. CDR3 loop: CASSPGTGGILRTEAFF. The CDR3 nucleotides read TGTGCCAGCTCACCAGGGACAGGGGGTATTTTGAGGACTGAAGCTTTCTTT.

V usage is TRBV9 and J usage is TRBJ1-1; 9 bases map to TRBD1. Germline-derived CDR1 and CDR2 are SGDLS and YYNGEE. The CDR3 loop spans 16 amino acids. V shed 4 bases and J 3 bases; nucleotides not matched to a gene: 10. The CDR3 loop reads CASSLQGAVDDTEAFF. CDR3 DNA sequence: TGTGCCAGCAGCCTACAGGGGGCGGTTGATGACACTGAAGCTTTCTTT.

This chain uses TRBV5-1 with TRBJ1-5; 7 nucleotides match TRBD1. V was clipped by 4 bases and J by 7 bases; unmatched bases: 8. The CDR3 has 14 residues. Germline values: CDR1 SGHRS, CDR2 YFSETQ. Here the CDR3 reads CASSQGGTGQPQHF. CDR3 in DNA: TGCGCCAGCAGCCAAGGGGGCACGGGACAGCCCCAGCATTTT.